These 13 T cell receptor beta chains came from one sample sequenced in a study of OX40 agonist ivuxolimab in advanced cancers. Data came from immunoSEQ multiplex PCR; TCRdb stores just in-frame clones and leaves some out. This table has over 100,000 clones, approximately 92% appearing once. The specimen comprised CD4+ or CD8+ T cells sorted from blood, sampled in a trial of the OX40 agonist ivuxolimab. Receptor source: an adult with an advanced solid tumor such as melanoma, head and neck, liver or kidney cancer.

The chain joins TRBV30 to TRBJ1-2, with D unresolved. Between the trimmed V and J ends, which lost 4 bases and 6 bases, there was a span of 12 bases. This CDR3 is 12 amino acids long. The germline V gene has CDR1 GTSNPN and CDR2 SVGIG (reference sequence). CDR3 amino acids: CAWTRNTDGYTF. In DNA, the CDR3 is TGTGCCTGGACCCGTAACACAGATGGCTACACCTTC.

The chain joins TRBV6-6 to TRBJ2-1; TRBD1 matches at 8 bases. The CDR3 contains 15 residues. The J segment lost 5 bases and the V segment lost 4 bases, leaving 7 bases of the junction unmatched. Germline CDR1 and CDR2: MNHNY and SVGAGI (reference sequence). This CDR3 reads CASSSPGTGDNEQFF. For the CDR3, the DNA is TGTGCCAGCAGTTCCCCCGGGACAGGAGACAATGAGCAGTTCTTC.

The genes are TRBV4-1 and TRBJ1-2, with TRBD1 matching 7 bases. The CDR3 extends over 14 amino acids. Germline CDR1 MGHRA, CDR2 YSYEKL. Unmatched junction bases numbered 6, after V lost 0 bases and J lost 8 bases. The chain's CDR3 is CASSQEEGARGYTF. CDR3 bases: TGCGCCAGCAGCCAAGAGGAGGGGGCGCGGGGCTACACCTTC.

In this sample, this clone turned up a few times. This rearrangement joins TRBV5-4 to TRBJ1-6; 9 bases are shared with TRBD1. The CDR3 loop spans 15 amino acids. Germline CDR1 is SGHNT and CDR2 is YYREEE (reference sequence). V dropped 4 bases and J dropped 8; count of bases not matched to a gene: 7. This chain's CDR3 is CASSRAGQGHSPLHF. The DNA of the CDR3 is TGTGCCAGCAGCCGAGCGGGACAGGGACATTCACCCCTCCACTTT.

The chain is built from TRBV30 and TRBJ2-7; D is ambiguous. This CDR3 has 12 residues. CDR1 is GTSNPN and CDR2 is SVGIG in the germline V gene (reference sequence). Trimming took 2 bases from V and 3 from J, leaving 8 bases between them. CDR3 amino acids: CAWSLQVYEQYF. The CDR3 bases are TGTGCCTGGAGTTTGCAGGTCTACGAGCAGTACTTC.

CDR3 region: CATQIGGFYEQYF. Here the CDR3 DNA reads TGTGCCACCCAAATCGGTGGATTCTACGAGCAGTACTTC. The chain couples TRBV25-1 to TRBJ2-7; D is undetermined. V lost 10 bases, J lost 3 bases, and 16 bases lay in between. The CDR3 has 13 residues. Germline V gene sequence: CDR1 MGHDK, CDR2 SYGVNS.

The chain joins TRBV28 to TRBJ1-5; tentative D call: TRBD1 (6 bases). The length of the CDR3 is 14 residues. CDR1 and CDR2 (germline): MDHEN, SYDVKM. With 6 bases removed from V and 6 bases from J, the gap between germline ends came to 15 bases. The CDR3 spells CASRNPGGSQPQHF. The CDR3 DNA reads TGTGCCAGCAGAAATCCGGGGGGCTCTCAGCCCCAGCATTTT.

The J gene is TRBJ2-3, the V gene TRBV7-9; D is uncertain. In germline, CDR1 is SEHNR, CDR2 FQNEAQ (reference sequence). V was cut by 7 bases and J by 0 bases, with 17 bases left in between. The CDR3 is 16 residues long. CDR3 region: CASTKRLSSSTDTQYF. CDR3 nucleotide sequence: TGTGCCAGCACTAAAAGGCTCAGCTCTAGCACAGATACGCAGTATTTT.

The chain has TRBV10-1 and TRBJ1-4; D remains unclear. The CDR3 loop spans 15 amino acids. From germline, CDR1 is WNHNN and CDR2 SYGVQD (reference sequence). V lost 6 bases and J 0 bases, leaving 11 bases between the germline ends. CDR3 sequence (DNA): TGCGCCAGCAGAGAAACCGGGGCAACTAATGAAAAACTGTTTTTT. It is translated as CASRETGATNEKLFF.

The rearrangement uses TRBV29-1 and TRBJ2-5; no clear D gene. The germline gives CDR1 SQVTM, CDR2 ANQGSEA. The CDR3 totals 13 residues. V was pared by 4 bases and J by 6 bases, with 15 bases between. The CDR3 sequence: CSVGSSGSQTQYF. CDR3 sequence (DNA): TGCAGCGTTGGGTCTTCGGGTTCGCAGACCCAGTACTTC.

The CDR3 here is CASSRQGSYEQYF. The CDR3 coding sequence is TGTGCCAGCAGTCGTCAGGGCTCCTACGAGCAGTACTTC. The J gene is TRBJ2-7, the V gene TRBV6-5; D is perhaps TRBD1 (5 bases). The germline CDR1 and CDR2 sequences are MNHEY and SVGAGI. This CDR3 has 13 residues. V gave up 5 bases and J gave up 0 bases, with 8 bases separating them.

In this sample, this clone turned up a few times. The V call is TRBV28, the J call TRBJ2-7, with D perhaps matching TRBD2 (6 bases). Trimming removed 3 bases at V and 3 bases at J, with 15 bases between. The CDR3 has 15 amino acids. The V gene's germline CDR1 is MDHEN and CDR2 SYDVKM. CDR3 coding DNA: TGTGCCAGCAGTTTGATCGGGGGTCAAGGCTACGAGCAGTACTTC. The encoded protein is CASSLIGGQGYEQYF. The variable domain in full, completed from reference TRBV28 and TRBJ2-7, reads DVKVTQSSRYLVKRTGEKVFLECVQDMDHENMFWYRQDPGLGLRLIYFSYDVKMKEKGDIPEGYSVSREKKERFSLILESASTNQTSMYLCASSLIGGQGYEQYFGPGTRLTVT.

The chain carries TRBV27 and TRBJ2-5, with D maybe TRBD1 (6 bases). The CDR3 is made up of 16 amino acids. Trimming pared 2 bases from V and 2 bases from J, leaving 15 bases between. Per germline, CDR1 MNHEY and CDR2 SMNVEV (reference sequence). The CDR3 DNA reads as TGTGCCAGCAGTTTAGAGTGGGGCAGGGGACAAGAGACCCAGTACTTC. Translated, it gives CASSLEWGRGQETQYF.